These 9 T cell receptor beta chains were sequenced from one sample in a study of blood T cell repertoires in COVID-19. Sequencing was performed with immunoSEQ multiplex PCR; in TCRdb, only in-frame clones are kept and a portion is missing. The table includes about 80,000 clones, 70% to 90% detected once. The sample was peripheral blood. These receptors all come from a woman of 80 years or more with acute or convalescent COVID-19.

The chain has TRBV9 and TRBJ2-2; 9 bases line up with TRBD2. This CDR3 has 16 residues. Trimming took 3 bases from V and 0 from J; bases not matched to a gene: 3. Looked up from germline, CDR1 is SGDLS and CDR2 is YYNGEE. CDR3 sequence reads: CASSEVAGANTGELFF. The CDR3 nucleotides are TGTGCCAGCAGCGAGGTAGCGGGGGCGAACACCGGGGAGCTGTTTTTT.

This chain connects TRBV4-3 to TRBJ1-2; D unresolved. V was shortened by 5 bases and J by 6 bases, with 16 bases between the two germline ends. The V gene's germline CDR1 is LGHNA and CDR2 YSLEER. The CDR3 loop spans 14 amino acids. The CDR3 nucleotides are TGCGCCAGCAGCTCAAAACTTGCGGATCATGGCTACACCTTC. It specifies CASSSKLADHGYTF.

CDR3 DNA: TGTGCCAGTAGTATGATTCCGGGGACTAGCGGGACACGGTCCTACGAGCAGTACTTC. Amino acids: CASSMIPGTSGTRSYEQYF. This rearrangement joins TRBV19 to TRBJ2-7; TRBD2 matches at 13 bases. The CDR3 totals 19 residues. Per germline, CDR1 LNHDA and CDR2 SQIVND (reference sequence). V lost 3 bases to trimming and J lost 1 base; unmatched junction nucleotides: 12.

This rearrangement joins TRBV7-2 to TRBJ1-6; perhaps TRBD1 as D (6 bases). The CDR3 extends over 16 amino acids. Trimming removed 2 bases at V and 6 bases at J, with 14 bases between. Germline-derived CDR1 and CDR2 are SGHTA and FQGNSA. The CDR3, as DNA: TGTGCCAGCAGCTTACTGGGGGCGAGGGGTAATTCACCCCTCCACTTT. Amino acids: CASSLLGARGNSPLHF.

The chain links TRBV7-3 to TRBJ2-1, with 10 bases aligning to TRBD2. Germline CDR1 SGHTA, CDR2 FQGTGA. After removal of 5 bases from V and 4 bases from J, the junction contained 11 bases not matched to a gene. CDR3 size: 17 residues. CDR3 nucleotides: TGTGCCAGCAGCCCCTACGAAGCGGGAGGGTGGTACAATGAGCAGTTCTTC. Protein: CASSPYEAGGWYNEQFF.

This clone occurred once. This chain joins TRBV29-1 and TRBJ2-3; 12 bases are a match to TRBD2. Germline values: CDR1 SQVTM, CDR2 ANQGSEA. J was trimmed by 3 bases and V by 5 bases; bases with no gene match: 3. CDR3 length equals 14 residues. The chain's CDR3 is CSVPSGGGTDTQYF. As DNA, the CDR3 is TGCAGCGTTCCTAGCGGGGGGGGGACAGATACGCAGTATTTT.

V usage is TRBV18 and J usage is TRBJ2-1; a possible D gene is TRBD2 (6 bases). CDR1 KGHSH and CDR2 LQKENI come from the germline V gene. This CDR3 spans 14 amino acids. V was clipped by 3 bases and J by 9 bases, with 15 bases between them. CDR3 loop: CASSPTSGVGEQFF. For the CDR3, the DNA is TGTGCCAGCTCACCCACATCGGGAGTGGGTGAGCAGTTCTTC.

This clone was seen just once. The chain's CDR3 is CATDRGRNEQYF. The DNA for the CDR3 is TGCGCCACCGACAGGGGGCGTAACGAGCAGTACTTC. The chain is built from TRBV10-2 and TRBJ2-7, with 10 bases matching TRBD1. The CDR3 is 12 amino acids. The ends lost 10 bases at V and 5 bases at J; junction bases unmatched: 5. Germline V gene data show CDR1 as WSHSY and CDR2 as SAAADI.

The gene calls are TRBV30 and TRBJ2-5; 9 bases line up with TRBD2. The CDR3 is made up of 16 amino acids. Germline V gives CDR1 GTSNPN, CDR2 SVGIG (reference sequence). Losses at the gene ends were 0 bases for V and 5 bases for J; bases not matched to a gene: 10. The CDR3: CAWSVLRGGARETQYF. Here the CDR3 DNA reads TGTGCCTGGAGTGTACTGCGCGGGGGGGCCCGTGAGACCCAGTACTTC.